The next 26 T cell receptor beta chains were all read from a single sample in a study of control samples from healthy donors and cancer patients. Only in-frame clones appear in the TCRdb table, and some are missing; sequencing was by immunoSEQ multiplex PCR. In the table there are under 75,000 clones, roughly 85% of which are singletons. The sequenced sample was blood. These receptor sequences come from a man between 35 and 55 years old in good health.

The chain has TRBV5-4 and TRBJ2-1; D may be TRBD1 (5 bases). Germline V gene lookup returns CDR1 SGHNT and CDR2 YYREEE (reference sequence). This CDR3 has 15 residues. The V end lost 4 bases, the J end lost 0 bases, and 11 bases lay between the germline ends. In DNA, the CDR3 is TGTGCCAGCAGCCTGACAGTAAACTCCTACAATGAGCAGTTCTTC. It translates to CASSLTVNSYNEQFF.

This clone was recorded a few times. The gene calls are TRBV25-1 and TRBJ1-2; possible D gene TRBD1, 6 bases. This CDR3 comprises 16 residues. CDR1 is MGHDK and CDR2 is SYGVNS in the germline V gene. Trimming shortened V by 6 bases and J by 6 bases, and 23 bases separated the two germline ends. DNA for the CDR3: TGTGCCAGCAGCATGACTGATGGGGGCATGGTGGATGGCTACACCTTC. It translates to CASSMTDGGMVDGYTF.

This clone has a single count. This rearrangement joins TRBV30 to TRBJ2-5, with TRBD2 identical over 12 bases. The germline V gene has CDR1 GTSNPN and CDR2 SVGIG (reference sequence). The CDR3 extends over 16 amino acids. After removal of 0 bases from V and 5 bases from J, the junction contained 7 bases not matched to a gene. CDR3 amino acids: CAWSVASGRALETQYF. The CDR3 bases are TGTGCCTGGAGTGTAGCTAGCGGGAGGGCTCTGGAGACCCAGTACTTC.

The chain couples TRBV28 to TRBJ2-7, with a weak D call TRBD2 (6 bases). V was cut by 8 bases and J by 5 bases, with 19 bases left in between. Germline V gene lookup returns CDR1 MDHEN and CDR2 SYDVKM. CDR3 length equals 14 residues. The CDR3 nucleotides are TGTGCCAGCCCCCCCGCCAGGCGGGAAGACGAGCAGTACTTC. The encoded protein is CASPPARREDEQYF.

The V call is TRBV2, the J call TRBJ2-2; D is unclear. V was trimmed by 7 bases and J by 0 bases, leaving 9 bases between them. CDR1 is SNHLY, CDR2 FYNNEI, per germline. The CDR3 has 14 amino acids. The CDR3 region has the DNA TGTGCCAGCATTCTCCGACCGAACACCGGGGAGCTGTTTTTT. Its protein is CASILRPNTGELFF.

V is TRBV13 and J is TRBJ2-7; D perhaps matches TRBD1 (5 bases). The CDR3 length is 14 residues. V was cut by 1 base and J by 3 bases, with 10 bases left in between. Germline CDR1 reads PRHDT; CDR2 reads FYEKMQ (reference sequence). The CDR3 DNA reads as TGTGCCAGCAGCTTAGCACCAGGGTACTACGAGCAGTACTTC. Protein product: CASSLAPGYYEQYF. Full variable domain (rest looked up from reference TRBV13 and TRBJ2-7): AAGVIQSPRHLIKEKRETATLKCYPIPRHDTVYWYQQGPGQDPQFLISFYEKMQSDKGSIPDRFSAQQFSDYHSELNMSSLELGDSALYFCASSLAPGYYEQYFGPGTRLTVT.

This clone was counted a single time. The CDR3 region has the DNA TGTGCCAGCAGCGTTGGCACGTCTAATGAAAAACTGTTTTTT. It codes for CASSVGTSNEKLFF. This chain links TRBV9 with TRBJ1-4, with no clear D. CDR1 is SGDLS, CDR2 YYNGEE, per germline. V gave up 2 bases and J gave up 3 bases, with 8 bases separating them. The CDR3 extends over 14 amino acids.

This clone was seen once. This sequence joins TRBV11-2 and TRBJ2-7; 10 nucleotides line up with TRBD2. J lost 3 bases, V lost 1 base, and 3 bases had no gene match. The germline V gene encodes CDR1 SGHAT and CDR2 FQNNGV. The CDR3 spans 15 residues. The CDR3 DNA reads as TGTGCCAGCAGCTTAGGGCTAGCGGGAGTCTACGAGCAGTACTTC. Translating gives CASSLGLAGVYEQYF. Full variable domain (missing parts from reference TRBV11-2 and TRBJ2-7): EAGVAQSPRYKIIEKRQSVAFWCNPISGHATLYWYQQILGQGPKLLIQFQNNGVVDDSQLPKDRFSAERLKGVDSTLKIQPAKLEDSAVYLCASSLGLAGVYEQYFGPGTRLTVT.

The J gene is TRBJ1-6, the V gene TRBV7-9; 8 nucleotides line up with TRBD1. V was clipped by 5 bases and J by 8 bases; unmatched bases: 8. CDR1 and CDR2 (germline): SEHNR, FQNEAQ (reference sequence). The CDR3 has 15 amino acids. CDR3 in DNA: TGTGCCAGCAGCGCGGGACAGGCGAGGTATTCACCCCTCCACTTT. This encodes CASSAGQARYSPLHF.

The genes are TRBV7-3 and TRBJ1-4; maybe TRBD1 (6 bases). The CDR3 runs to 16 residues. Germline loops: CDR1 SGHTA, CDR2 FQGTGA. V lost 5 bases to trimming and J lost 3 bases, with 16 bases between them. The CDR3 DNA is TGTGCCAGCAGCCCAGGAGGGGGAGGGCCTAATGAAAAACTGTTTTTT. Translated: CASSPGGGGPNEKLFF.

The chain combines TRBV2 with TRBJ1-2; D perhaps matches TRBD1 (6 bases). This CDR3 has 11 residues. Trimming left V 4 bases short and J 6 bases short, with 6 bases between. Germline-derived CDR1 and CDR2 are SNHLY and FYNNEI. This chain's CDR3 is CASSGGHGYTF. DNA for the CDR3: TGTGCCAGCAGTGGGGGGCATGGCTACACCTTC. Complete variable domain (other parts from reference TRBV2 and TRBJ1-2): EPEVTQTPSHQVTQMGQEVILRCVPISNHLYFYWYRQILGQKVEFLVSFYNNEISEKSEIFDDQFSVERPDGSNFTLKIRSTKLEDSAMYFCASSGGHGYTFGSGTRLTVV.

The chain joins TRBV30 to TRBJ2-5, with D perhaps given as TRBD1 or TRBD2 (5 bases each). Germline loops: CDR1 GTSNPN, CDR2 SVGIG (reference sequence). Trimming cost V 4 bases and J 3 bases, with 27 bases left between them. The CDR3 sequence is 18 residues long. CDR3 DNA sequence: TGTGCCTGGAAAAGGCGAGAAGGCAAAGGGACCAGAAAAGAGACCCAGTACTTC. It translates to CAWKRREGKGTRKETQYF.

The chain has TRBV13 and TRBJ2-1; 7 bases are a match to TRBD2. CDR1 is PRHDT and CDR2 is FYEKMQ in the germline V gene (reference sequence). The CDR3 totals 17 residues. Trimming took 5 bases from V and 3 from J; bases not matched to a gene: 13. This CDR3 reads CASSRKQRELIYNEQFF. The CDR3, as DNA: TGTGCCAGCAGCCGAAAGCAGCGGGAACTTATCTACAATGAGCAGTTCTTC.

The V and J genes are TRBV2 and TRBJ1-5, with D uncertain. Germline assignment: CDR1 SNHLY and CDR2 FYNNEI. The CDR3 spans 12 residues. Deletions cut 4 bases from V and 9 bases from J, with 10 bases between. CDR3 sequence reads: CASSGVLGPQHF. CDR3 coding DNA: TGTGCCAGCAGTGGGGTTCTGGGGCCCCAGCATTTT.

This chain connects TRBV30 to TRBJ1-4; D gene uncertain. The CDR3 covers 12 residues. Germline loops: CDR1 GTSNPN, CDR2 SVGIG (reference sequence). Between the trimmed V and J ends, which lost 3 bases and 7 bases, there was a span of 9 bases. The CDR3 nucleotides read TGTGCCTGGAGGGACGAGATTGAAAAACTGTTTTTT. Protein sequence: CAWRDEIEKLFF.

CDR3 loop: CASRYGQNTGELFF. The CDR3 DNA is TGCGCCAGCAGATACGGACAGAACACCGGGGAGCTGTTTTTT. This sequence joins TRBV5-1 and TRBJ2-2; the D gene is possibly TRBD1 (5 bases). The CDR3 covers 14 residues. V was pared by 5 bases and J by 1 base, with 9 bases between. CDR1 and CDR2 (germline): SGHRS, YFSETQ.

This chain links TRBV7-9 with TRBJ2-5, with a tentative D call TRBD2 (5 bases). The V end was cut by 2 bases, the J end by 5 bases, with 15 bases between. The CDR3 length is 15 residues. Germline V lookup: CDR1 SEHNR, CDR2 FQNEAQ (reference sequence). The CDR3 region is CASSLFDYRVETQYF. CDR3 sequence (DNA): TGTGCCAGCAGCTTATTTGACTATCGAGTGGAGACCCAGTACTTC.

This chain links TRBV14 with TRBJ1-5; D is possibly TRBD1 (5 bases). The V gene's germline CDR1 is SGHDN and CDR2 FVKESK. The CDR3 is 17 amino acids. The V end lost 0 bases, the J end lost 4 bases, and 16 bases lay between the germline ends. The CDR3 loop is CASSQEFDSISNQPQHF. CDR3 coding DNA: TGTGCCAGCAGCCAAGAATTCGACAGCATCAGTAATCAGCCCCAGCATTTT.

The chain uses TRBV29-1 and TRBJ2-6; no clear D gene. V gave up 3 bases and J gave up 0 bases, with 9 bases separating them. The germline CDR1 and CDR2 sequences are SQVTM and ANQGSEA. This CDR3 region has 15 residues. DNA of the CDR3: TGCAGCGTTGAGACGGGTACCTCTGGGGCCAACGTCCTGACTTTC. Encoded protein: CSVETGTSGANVLTF.

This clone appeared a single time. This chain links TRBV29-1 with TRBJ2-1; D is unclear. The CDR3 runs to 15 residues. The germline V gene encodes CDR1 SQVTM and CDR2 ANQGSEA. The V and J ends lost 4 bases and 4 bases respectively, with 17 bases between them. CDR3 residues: CSVASREPGYNEQFF. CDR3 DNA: TGCAGCGTTGCTAGTAGGGAACCGGGTTACAATGAGCAGTTCTTC.

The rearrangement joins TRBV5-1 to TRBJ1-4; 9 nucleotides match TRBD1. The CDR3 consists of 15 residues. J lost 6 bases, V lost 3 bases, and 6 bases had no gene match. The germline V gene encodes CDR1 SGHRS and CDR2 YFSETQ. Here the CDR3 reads CASSSTGGNHEKLFF. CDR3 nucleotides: TGCGCCAGCAGCTCAACAGGGGGCAATCATGAAAAACTGTTTTTT.

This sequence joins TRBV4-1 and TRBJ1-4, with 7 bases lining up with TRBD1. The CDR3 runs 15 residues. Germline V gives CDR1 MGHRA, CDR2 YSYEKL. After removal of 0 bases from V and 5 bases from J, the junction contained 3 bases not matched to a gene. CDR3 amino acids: CASSQETGRNEKLFF. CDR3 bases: TGCGCCAGCAGCCAAGAGACAGGGAGGAATGAAAAACTGTTTTTT.

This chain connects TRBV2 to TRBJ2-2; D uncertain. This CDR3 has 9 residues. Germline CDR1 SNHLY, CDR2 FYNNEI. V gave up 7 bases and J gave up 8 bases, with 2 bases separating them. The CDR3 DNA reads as TGTGCCAGCATTGGGGAGCTGTTTTTT. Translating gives CASIGELFF.

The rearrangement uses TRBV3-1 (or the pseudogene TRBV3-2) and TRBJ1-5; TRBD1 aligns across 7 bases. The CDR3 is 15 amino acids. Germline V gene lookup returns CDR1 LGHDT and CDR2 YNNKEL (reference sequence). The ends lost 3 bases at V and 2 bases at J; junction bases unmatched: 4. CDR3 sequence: CASSQGGQGNQPQHF. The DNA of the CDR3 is TGTGCCAGCAGCCAGGGAGGACAGGGCAATCAGCCCCAGCATTTT.

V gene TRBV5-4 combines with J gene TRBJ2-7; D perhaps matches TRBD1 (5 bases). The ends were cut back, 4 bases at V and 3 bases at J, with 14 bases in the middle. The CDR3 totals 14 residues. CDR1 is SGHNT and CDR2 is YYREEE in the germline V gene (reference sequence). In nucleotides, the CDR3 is TGTGCCAGCAGCCCCCCGGACAAGAGCTACGAGCAGTACTTC. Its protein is CASSPPDKSYEQYF.

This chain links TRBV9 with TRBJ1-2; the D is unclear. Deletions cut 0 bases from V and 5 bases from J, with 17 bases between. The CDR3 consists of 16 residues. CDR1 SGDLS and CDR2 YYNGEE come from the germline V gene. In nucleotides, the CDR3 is TGTGCCAGCAGCGTAGACCCTGACGGAACTTGGTATGGCTACACCTTC. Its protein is CASSVDPDGTWYGYTF.